The entry that follows covers one TCR beta chain sequence. The antigen remains undetermined. Template switching with 5'RACE generated the TCR cDNA and added a universal primer site and UMIs. TCRdb recomputed calls from the 5' RACE reads with MiXCR, one row per CDR3 protein. The data show some 350,000 distinct CDR3 sequences, about 4% seen once. These data belong to a study of T cells after yellow fever vaccination. Study-wide results and limits: Post-booster repertoires again held most primary-vaccination clones (about 96% CD4, roughly 88% CD8). Though it reached lower strength, the secondary response hit its peak faster, day 5 versus 15.

CDR3 size: 14 residues. CDR1 and CDR2 (germline): LNHDA, SQIVND (reference sequence). Trimming shortened V by 3 bases and J by 0 bases, and 8 bases separated the two germline ends. The sequenced sample was PBMCs, obtained 5 days after the yellow fever booster vaccination. V gene TRBV19 combines with J gene TRBJ1-1; no definite D call. The source of this sequence is a man between 18 and 29 years old who received the YFV17D yellow fever vaccine. The CDR3 coding sequence is TGTGCCAGTAGTATGGGCACCTTGAACACTGAAGCTTTCTTT. Translation: CASSMGTLNTEAFF.